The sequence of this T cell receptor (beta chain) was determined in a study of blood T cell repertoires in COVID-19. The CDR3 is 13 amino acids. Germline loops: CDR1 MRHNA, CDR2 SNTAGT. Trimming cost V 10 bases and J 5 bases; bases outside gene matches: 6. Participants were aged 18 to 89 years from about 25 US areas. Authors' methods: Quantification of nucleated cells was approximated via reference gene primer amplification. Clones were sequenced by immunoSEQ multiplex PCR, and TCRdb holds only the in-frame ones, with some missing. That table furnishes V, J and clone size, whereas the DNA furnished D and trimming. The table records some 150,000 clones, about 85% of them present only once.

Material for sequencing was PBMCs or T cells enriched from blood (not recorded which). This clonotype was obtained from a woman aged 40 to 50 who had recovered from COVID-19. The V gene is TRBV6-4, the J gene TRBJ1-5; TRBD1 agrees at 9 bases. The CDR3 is CATSRDRDQPQHF. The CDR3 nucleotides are TGTGCCACCTCTCGGGACAGGGATCAGCCCCAGCATTTT.